The TCR beta chain described here comes from a study of T cell repertoires in cytomegalovirus infection. The study, taken as a whole, reports: The response measured ex vivo was dominated by TCR beta clonotypes (HLA-C-restricted and CMV-specific).

This clonotype was observed a handful of times. What it binds is unknown. One entry per CDR3 protein, called by TCRdb with MiXCR from the reads. The sample yields fewer than 900,000 distinct CDR3 sequences, about 28% seen once. Germline CDR1 reads MNHNY; CDR2 reads SVGAGI (reference sequence). V was clipped by 2 bases and J by 4 bases, with 18 bases between them. This CDR3 region has 17 residues. This clonotype originated in a human donor in good health (CMV status not recorded). Some clones in this sample may be carry-over from other donors' samples. The chain is built from TRBV6-6 and TRBJ1-5, with D perhaps TRBD1 (6 bases). The input for sequencing was cultured CD8+ T cells from PBMCs, taken from culture after CMV antigen stimulation. CDR3 in DNA: TGTGCCAGCAGTTACCCCCCCCGAGGAGGGGGGAATCAGCCCCAGCATTTT. Translation gives CASSYPPRGGGNQPQHF.